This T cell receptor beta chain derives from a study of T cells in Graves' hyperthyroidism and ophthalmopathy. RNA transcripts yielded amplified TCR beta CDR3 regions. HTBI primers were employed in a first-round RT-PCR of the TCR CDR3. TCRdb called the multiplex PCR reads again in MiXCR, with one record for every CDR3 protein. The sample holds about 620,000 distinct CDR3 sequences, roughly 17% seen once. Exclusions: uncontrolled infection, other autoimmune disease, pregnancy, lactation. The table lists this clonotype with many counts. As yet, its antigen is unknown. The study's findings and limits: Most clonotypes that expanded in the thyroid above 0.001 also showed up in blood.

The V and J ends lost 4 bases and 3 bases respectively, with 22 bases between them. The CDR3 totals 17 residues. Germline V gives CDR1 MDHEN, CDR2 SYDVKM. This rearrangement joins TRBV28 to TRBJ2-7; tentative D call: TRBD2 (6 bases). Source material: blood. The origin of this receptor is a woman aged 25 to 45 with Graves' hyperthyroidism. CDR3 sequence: CASSSPRGSGRNYEQYF. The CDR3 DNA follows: TGTGCCAGCAGTTCCCCCCGAGGGAGCGGGCGGAACTACGAGCAGTACTTC.